This record concerns one T cell receptor (beta chain) sequence. In the source study's methods: Reference gene primer amplification in the assay estimated nucleated cell counts. Only in-frame clones appear in the TCRdb table, and some are missing; sequencing was by immunoSEQ multiplex PCR. The DNA was the basis for D and trimming; V, J and clone size are from that table. The table includes roughly 100,000 clones, approximately 84% detected once. The CDR3 extends over 15 amino acids. Between the trimmed V and J ends, which lost 3 bases and 2 bases, there was a span of 12 bases. In germline, CDR1 is MGHRA, CDR2 YSYEKL. The data stem from a study of blood T cell repertoires in COVID-19. For the study at large: The cDNA or gDNA used as material had been derived from T cells, B-cell-depleted T cells, or PBMCs.

The rearrangement uses TRBV4-1 and TRBJ2-3, with D perhaps TRBD1 (5 bases). Specimen: peripheral blood. The sequence came from a human donor in a cohort sampled during active COVID-19. CDR3 sequence: CASSQGLRSTDTQYF. CDR3 in DNA: TGCGCCAGCAGCCAGGGGCTGCGGTCCACAGATACGCAGTATTTT.